The sequence of this T cell receptor beta chain was determined in a study of molecular identifiers for immune sequencing clone quantification. This CDR3 has 14 amino acids. Germline V lookup: CDR1 SGHTS, CDR2 YDEGEE. Unmatched junction bases numbered 4, after V lost 5 bases and J lost 6 bases. This clonotype was counted only a few times. One entry per CDR3 protein results from TCRdb running MiXCR on the PCR reads. The sample lists 490,000 or so distinct CDR3 sequences, about 25% occurring once. The V call is TRBV5-8, the J call TRBJ2-1; the match to TRBD2 covers 11 bases. Sequences were obtained from naive CD8+ T cells from blood, with Jurkat cell RNA spiked in. Subset in this sample: FACS-sorted CD8+CD4-CCR7+CD45RA+ naive T cells. This TCR derives from a human donor in good health. Some libraries in this study had Jurkat cell RNA spiked in. CDR3 sequence reads: CASSEGLAGNEQFF. In nucleotides, the CDR3 is TGTGCCAGCAGTGAAGGACTAGCGGGCAATGAGCAGTTCTTC. The full variable domain, completed using reference TRBV5-8 and TRBJ2-1, is EAGVTQSPTHLIKTRGQQATLRCSPISGHTSVYWYQQALGLGLQFLLWYDEGEERNRGNFPPRFSGRQFPNYSSELNVNALELEDSALYLCASSEGLAGNEQFFGPGTRLTVL.